What follows are 8 T cell receptor beta chains derived from one specimen sequenced in a study of shared clonotypes between healthy human individuals. The assay was immunoSEQ multiplex PCR, and TCRdb's table has in-frame clones only and misses some. Of 800,000 to 1,200,000 clones detected, about four fifths appear once; the ten largest clones hold approximately 0.5%. Sequenced input: memory CD4+ T cells from PBMCs. Subset: CD45RA-negative fraction. The source of these receptors is a man in his late teens or twenties in good health. Some clones in this sample may be carry-over from other donors' samples.

In its sample, this clone was seen a few times. This chain links TRBV6-1 with TRBJ1-5; D ambiguous. The germline CDR1 and CDR2 sequences are MNHNS and SASEGT. V was pared by 2 bases and J by 0 bases, with 8 bases between. The CDR3 spans 15 residues. CDR3 in amino acids: CASSERVYSNQPQHF. CDR3 DNA sequence: TGTGCCAGCAGTGAAAGGGTGTATAGCAATCAGCCCCAGCATTTT.

The V call is TRBV5-6, the J call TRBJ2-2, with a possible D match to TRBD2 (6 bases). V dropped 4 bases and J dropped 7 bases, with 17 bases sitting between them. Germline CDR1 SGHDT, CDR2 YYEEEE. The CDR3 is 15 residues long. The CDR3 region is CASSPGLRTIGELFF. For the CDR3, the DNA is TGTGCCAGCAGCCCGGGACTGAGGACAATCGGGGAGCTGTTTTTT.

The CDR3 is CASVDRLAGYDEQFF. The CDR3 DNA sequence: TGTGCCAGCGTCGATAGACTAGCGGGATACGATGAGCAGTTCTTC. The gene calls are TRBV19 and TRBJ2-1; 11 positions agree with TRBD2. V was clipped by 9 bases and J by 8 bases; unmatched bases: 12. The CDR3 is made up of 15 amino acids. Looked up from germline, CDR1 is LNHDA and CDR2 is SQIVND (reference sequence). Supplemented by reference TRBV19 and TRBJ2-1, the full variable domain reads DGGITQSPKYLFRKEGQNVTLSCEQNLNHDAMYWYRQDPGQGLRLIYYSQIVNDFQKGDIAEGYSVSREKKESFPLTVTSAQKNPTAFYLCASVDRLAGYDEQFFGPGTRLTVL.

This clone showed up just once. This rearrangement joins TRBV6-5 to TRBJ2-1; TRBD2 aligns across 7 bases. Trimming cost V 8 bases and J 1 base; bases outside gene matches: 5. There are 14 residues in the CDR3. Germline CDR1 and CDR2: MNHEY and SVGAGI. CDR3 DNA sequence: TGTGCCAGCCAACGTAGCGGGTCCTACAATGAGCAGTTCTTC. Encoded protein: CASQRSGSYNEQFF.

V and J are TRBV5-1 and TRBJ2-1; 9 bases line up with TRBD1. The junction had 8 bases not matched to a gene; V was cut back by 1 base and J by 6 bases. Germline V gene data show CDR1 as SGHRS and CDR2 as YFSETQ. The CDR3 loop spans 16 amino acids. The CDR3 region is CASSLQGQGGINEQFF. The DNA for the CDR3 is TGCGCCAGCAGCTTGCAGGGACAGGGTGGAATCAATGAGCAGTTCTTC.

V and J are TRBV19 and TRBJ1-1; 9 positions match TRBD1. The germline V gene has CDR1 LNHDA and CDR2 SQIVND (reference sequence). CDR3 length: 15 amino acids. V was pared by 6 bases and J by 3 bases, with 8 bases of the junction left unmatched. CDR3 in DNA: TGTGCCAGTAGGGTTGACAGGGGGAAGGACACTGAAGCTTTCTTT. Amino acids: CASRVDRGKDTEAFF.

This chain links TRBV5-1 with TRBJ2-5, with D possibly being TRBD1 (6 bases). Germline V CDR1 and CDR2: SGHRS, YFSETQ. The length of the CDR3 is 15 residues. Trimming stripped 1 base from V and 2 bases from J, with 12 bases between. CDR3 nucleotide sequence: TGCGCCAGCAGCTTGTTCCAGGGGATGCAAGAGACCCAGTACTTC. It specifies CASSLFQGMQETQYF. The entire variable domain, with the rest obtained from reference TRBV5-1 and TRBJ2-5, is as follows: KAGVTQTPRYLIKTRGQQVTLSCSPISGHRSVSWYQQTPGQGLQFLFEYFSETQRNKGNFPGRFSGRQFSNSRSEMNVSTLELGDSALYLCASSLFQGMQETQYFGPGTRLLVL.

The rearrangement joins TRBV9 to TRBJ2-1; 8 positions match TRBD2. The CDR3 contains 20 residues. J gave up 0 bases and V 4 bases, and 18 bases lay outside the gene matches. The germline gives CDR1 SGDLS, CDR2 YYNGEE. The CDR3 coding sequence is TGTGCCAGCAGCCCTAGCCGGACGGGAGGGCACCAGAGCTCCTACAATGAGCAGTTCTTC. The encoded protein is CASSPSRTGGHQSSYNEQFF.